This T cell receptor (beta chain) was captured by sequencing in a study of CD8 T cells in ankylosing spondylitis. Study-level findings and limits: Reportedly, significant enrichment of disease-linked clones occurred in matched ankylosing spondylitis synovial fluid. Made up of 7 to 9 highly homologous variants, a TCR beta motif appeared characteristic of ankylosing spondylitis blood. Clones linked with disease were CD8+ and fairly uncommon in the peripheral blood.

Using its own MiXCR run on the 5' RACE reads, TCRdb lists one record per CDR3 protein. Of approximately 300,000 distinct CDR3 sequences in the sample, approximately 8.2% were seen once. The length of the CDR3 is 14 residues. V was clipped by 8 bases and J by 2 bases, with 16 bases between them. Germline lookup yields CDR1 MNHEY and CDR2 SVGEGT. Only one count was recorded for this clonotype. Its specificity is unknown. The rearrangement joins TRBV6-2 or TRBV6-3 to TRBJ2-7; tentatively, D is TRBD1 (5 bases). The sequence was collected from a male donor with ankylosing spondylitis. Input material: blood, either unsorted or a sorted T cell fraction (not recorded which). The CDR3 DNA sequence: TGTGCCAGCCGTCCTCCGCCAGGGACCTACGAGCAGTACTTC. It yields the protein CASRPPPGTYEQYF.